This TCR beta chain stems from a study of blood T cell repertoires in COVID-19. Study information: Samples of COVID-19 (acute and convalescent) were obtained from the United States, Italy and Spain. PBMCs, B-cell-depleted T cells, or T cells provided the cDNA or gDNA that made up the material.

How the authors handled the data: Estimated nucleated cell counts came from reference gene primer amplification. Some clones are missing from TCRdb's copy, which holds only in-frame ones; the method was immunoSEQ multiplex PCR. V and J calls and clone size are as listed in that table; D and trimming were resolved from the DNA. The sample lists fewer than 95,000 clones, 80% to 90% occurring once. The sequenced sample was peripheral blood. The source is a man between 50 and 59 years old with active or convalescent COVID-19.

The DNA of the CDR3 is TGTGCCAGCAGGTTCAGGGGTCTCGCCGGGGAGCTGTTTTTT. Translated: CASRFRGLAGELFF. This sequence joins TRBV13 and TRBJ2-2, with D possibly TRBD1 on 6 matching bases. Trimming stripped 6 bases from V and 6 bases from J, with 14 bases between. This CDR3 contains 14 residues. Germline V gene sequence: CDR1 PRHDT, CDR2 FYEKMQ (reference sequence).